A single sample is the source of the 13 T cell receptor beta chains below, sequenced in a study of PD-1 blockade in mismatch repair-deficient tumors. The assay was immunoSEQ multiplex PCR, and TCRdb's table has in-frame clones only and misses some. The table records fewer than 25,000 clones, about 80% of them present only once. This material consisted of PBMCs, taken 52 weeks after starting pembrolizumab. The origin of the receptors is an adult with mismatch repair-deficient cancer.

This clone has only a few counts. V gene TRBV27 combines with J gene TRBJ2-7, with TRBD2 matching 9 bases. Germline V gene data show CDR1 as MNHEY and CDR2 as SMNVEV (reference sequence). The ends lost 5 bases at V and 4 bases at J; junction bases unmatched: 0. CDR3 length equals 12 residues. Here the CDR3 reads CASSTSGYEQYF. Written as DNA, the CDR3 is TGTGCCAGCAGTACTAGCGGGTACGAGCAGTACTTC.

The CDR3 is CASSRDSKTGFF. In nucleotides, the CDR3 is TGTGCCAGCAGCCGGGACAGTAAAACGGGGTTCTTC. V gene TRBV7-2 combines with J gene TRBJ2-1, with TRBD1 matching over 7 bases. Germline CDR1 is SGHTA and CDR2 is FQGNSA. V was pared by 5 bases and J by 15 bases, with 10 bases of the junction left unmatched. The length of the CDR3 is 12 residues.

This clone was picked up a small number of times. This chain uses TRBV19 with TRBJ2-7; 8 bases are shared with TRBD2. CDR1 is LNHDA and CDR2 is SQIVND in the germline V gene (reference sequence). Unmatched junction bases numbered 9, after V lost 1 base and J lost 7 bases. This CDR3 is built from 15 residues. CDR3 sequence: CASSIAGGLFLEQYF. The CDR3, as DNA: TGTGCCAGTAGTATAGCGGGAGGGCTTTTTTTGGAGCAGTACTTC.

The V and J genes are TRBV28 and TRBJ2-6; TRBD2 matches 7 bases. The germline V gene has CDR1 MDHEN and CDR2 SYDVKM. Trimming took 4 bases from V and 1 from J; bases not matched to a gene: 1. The CDR3 is made up of 15 amino acids. The CDR3 reads CASSSGGSGANVLTF. The CDR3 DNA sequence: TGTGCCAGCAGTTCGGGGGGTTCTGGGGCCAACGTCCTGACTTTC.

The gene calls are TRBV7-8 and TRBJ1-1; TRBD1 might be the D (5 bases). V lost 3 bases to trimming and J lost 0 bases, with 14 bases between them. The germline CDR1 and CDR2 sequences are SGHVS and FQNEAQ. The CDR3 length is 16 residues. The CDR3, as DNA: TGTGCCAGCAGCTTCAGGGAACAGGCTATGAACACTGAAGCTTTCTTT. Residues: CASSFREQAMNTEAFF.

V gene TRBV11-1 combines with J gene TRBJ1-1; D uncertain. Germline V lookup: CDR1 SGHAT, CDR2 FQDESV (reference sequence). With 1 base removed from V and 1 base from J, the gap between germline ends came to 7 bases. This CDR3 has 14 amino acids. CDR3 residues: CASSLEHPNTEAFF. CDR3 coding DNA: TGTGCCAGCAGCTTAGAACACCCGAACACTGAAGCTTTCTTT. Complete variable domain (other parts from reference TRBV11-1 and TRBJ1-1): EAEVAQSPRYKITEKSQAVAFWCDPISGHATLYWYRQILGQGPELLVQFQDESVVDDSQLPKDRFSAERLKGVDSTLKIQPAELGDSAMYLCASSLEHPNTEAFFGQGTRLTVV.

The rearrangement links TRBV27 to TRBJ1-1; 8 bases fit TRBD1. CDR1 MNHEY and CDR2 SMNVEV come from the germline V gene (reference sequence). This CDR3 comprises 15 residues. The V segment lost 6 bases and the J segment 4 bases; nucleotides outside the gene matches: 10. The CDR3 sequence is CASSLRGPVATEAFF. The CDR3 DNA sequence: TGTGCCAGCAGCCTCAGGGGGCCGGTTGCCACTGAAGCTTTCTTT.

In this sample, this clone turned up a few times. This chain connects TRBV18 to TRBJ1-1; possible D gene TRBD1, 6 bases. The germline gives CDR1 KGHSH, CDR2 LQKENI. The CDR3 has 19 residues. The V gene lost 2 bases and the J gene lost 0 bases, with 22 bases spanning the gap. In DNA form, the CDR3 reads TGTGCCAGCTCACCAATGCAAACAGGGCGATCACTTATGAACACTGAAGCTTTCTTT. Amino acids: CASSPMQTGRSLMNTEAFF. Full variable domain (missing parts from reference TRBV18 and TRBJ1-1): NAGVMQNPRHLVRRRGQEARLRCSPMKGHSHVYWYRQLPEEGLKFMVYLQKENIIDESGMPKERFSAEFPKEGPSILRIQQVVRGDSAAYFCASSPMQTGRSLMNTEAFFGQGTRLTVV.

This chain joins TRBV28 and TRBJ2-5; 16 nucleotides line up with TRBD2. CDR1 and CDR2 (germline): MDHEN, SYDVKM. The CDR3 contains 17 residues. The ends lost 2 bases at V and 5 bases at J; junction bases unmatched: 5. The CDR3 here is CASSLGGLAGGRETQYF. Here the CDR3 DNA reads TGTGCCAGCAGTTTAGGGGGACTAGCGGGAGGGCGGGAGACCCAGTACTTC.

The rearrangement uses TRBV15 and TRBJ2-5; D gene uncertain. TRBJ2-7 explains the end of the DNA better; the J call may be wrong. From germline, CDR1 is LNHNV and CDR2 YYDKDF (reference sequence). The CDR3 sequence is 15 residues long. The CDR3, as DNA: TGTGCCACCAGCAGAGATGGGCTTCTCTCCTACGAGCAGTACTTC. Translation: CATSRDGLLSYEQYF.

V usage is TRBV2 and J usage is TRBJ2-7, with 10 bases identical to TRBD2. CDR3 length equals 14 residues. Germline trimming cut 9 bases from V and 6 bases from J; bases unmatched to any gene: 11. Germline CDR1 is SNHLY and CDR2 is FYNNEI. The CDR3 DNA sequence: TGTGCCAGGGGGTCCAGCGGGAGGGACGGCGAGCAGTACTTC. It specifies CARGSSGRDGEQYF.

The V gene is TRBV28, the J gene TRBJ1-2; TRBD1 matches at 8 bases. CDR1 MDHEN and CDR2 SYDVKM come from the germline V gene. V shed 5 bases and J 4 bases; nucleotides not matched to a gene: 12. This CDR3 spans 16 amino acids. The CDR3 region is CASSPIFLRGPYGYTF. The CDR3 nucleotides read TGTGCCAGCAGTCCTATCTTCCTCAGGGGGCCCTATGGCTACACCTTC.

The count of this clone is one. V is TRBV6-5 and J is TRBJ2-2; D is possibly TRBD1 (5 bases). The CDR3 sequence is 12 residues long. Trimming stripped 2 bases from V and 8 bases from J, with 6 bases between. In germline, CDR1 is MNHEY, CDR2 SVGAGI. In DNA, the CDR3 is TGTGCCAGCAGTTACGGGGCGGGGGAGCTGTTTTTT. It encodes CASSYGAGELFF.